These T cell receptor beta chains were read from a single sample in a study of cytomegalovirus exposure and HLA in healthy donors. Generated by immunoSEQ multiplex PCR, the TCRdb table keeps only in-frame clones and is missing some. The sample shows 50,000 or so clones, approximately 70% of them seen only once. Sample: PBMCs. These receptors were obtained from a woman between 50 and 59 years old in good health and CMV-seronegative. The conserved cysteine and the conserved F or W are not part of the CDR3 here.

V: TRBV19; CDR3: ASSLQGYQPQH
V: TRBV5-4; CDR3: ASSSEQSSYNEQF
V: TRBV9; CDR3: ASSVGVGRRTSEQY
V: TRBV15; CDR3: ATSRGTGNSGANVLT
V: TRBV19; CDR3: ASRSEGGGEKLF
V: TRBV30; CDR3: AWSLPEETQY
V: TRBV6-1; CDR3: ASKGESSYEQY
V: TRBV27; CDR3: ASRLFRDRGGTQY
V: TRBV5-1; CDR3: ASSLTVSSYNEQF
V: TRBV7-2; CDR3: ASTLALATDTQY
V: TRBV27; CDR3: ASSSAGQGNTEAF
V: TRBV28; CDR3: ASSPRFGPSRGEQF
V: TRBV19; CDR3: ASSIIGQVIYYT
V: TRBV5-6; CDR3: ASRPGRQSYEQY